These 14 T cell receptor beta chains came from one sample sequenced in a study of cytomegalovirus exposure and HLA in healthy donors (dated by TCRdb to between 2016 and 2019). Libraries were made using the immunoSEQ multiplex PCR assay. The multiplex PCR relied on a mix of 60 forward primers for TCR Vbeta segments and 13 reverse primers for TCR Jbeta segments. TCRdb carries this immuneACCESS record with in-frame sequences only. Its versions omit some clonotypes, under half of them owing to an unresolved V gene in the studies checked, with the rest unexplained. The sample has over 150,000 clones on record, about 80% of them singletons. The top ten clonotypes cover approximately 1.5% of the sample. Material: PBMCs. The receptors were sampled from a woman in her 30s in good health and CMV-seropositive.

The CDR3 region is CASSKGSYRDRLRSEQYF. In DNA form, the CDR3 reads TGTGCCAGCAGCAAAGGGAGTTACCGGGACAGGTTGAGGAGCGAGCAGTACTTC. The genes are TRBV21-1 and TRBJ2-7; the table's D call TRBD1 went unverified against the DNA. TRBV21-1 is a recognized pseudogene. The CDR3 has 18 amino acids.

V usage is TRBV5-4 and J usage is TRBJ2-3; 11 bases fit TRBD1. The CDR3 extends over 15 amino acids. Per the germline V gene, CDR1 is SGHNT and CDR2 is YYREEE (reference sequence). J lost 5 bases, V lost 3 bases, and 5 bases had no gene match. The CDR3 sequence: CASSSGQGAGDTQYF. The CDR3, as DNA: TGTGCCAGCAGCTCCGGACAGGGGGCTGGAGATACGCAGTATTTT.

The chain is built from TRBV7-7 and TRBJ2-1; TRBD2 agrees at 10 bases. Germline loops: CDR1 SSHAT, CDR2 FNYEAQ (reference sequence). With V trimmed by 5 bases and J by 4 bases, 5 bases remained unmatched. This CDR3 has 15 residues. Written as DNA, the CDR3 is TGTGCCAGCAGCCCCGGGACTAGCGTTTACAATGAGCAGTTCTTC. Protein sequence: CASSPGTSVYNEQFF.

The gene calls are TRBV7-9 and TRBJ2-7; tentative D call: TRBD2 (5 bases). The CDR3 consists of 14 residues. The ends were cut back, 5 bases at V and 2 bases at J, with 13 bases in the middle. Germline V gene sequence: CDR1 SEHNR, CDR2 FQNEAQ (reference sequence). CDR3 region: CASSPRTGTYEQYF. CDR3 coding DNA: TGTGCCAGCAGCCCGAGGACGGGGACCTACGAGCAGTACTTC.

The chain couples TRBV7-2 to TRBJ1-3; D call uncertain. The CDR3 length is 16 residues. The V gene lost 5 bases and the J gene lost 2 bases, with 16 bases spanning the gap. Germline V gene data show CDR1 as SGHTA and CDR2 as FQGNSA. This CDR3 is CASSEGGLFPGNTIYF. As DNA, the CDR3 is TGTGCCAGCAGCGAAGGAGGGCTTTTTCCTGGAAACACCATATATTTT.

This clone appeared a single time. The chain couples TRBV11-2 to TRBJ2-7, with 12 nucleotides matching TRBD1. The junction had 6 bases not matched to a gene; V was cut back by 1 base and J by 8 bases. Germline CDR1 reads SGHAT; CDR2 reads FQNNGV. This CDR3 is 15 amino acids long. CDR3: CASSLGGQGASKQYF. In nucleotides, the CDR3 is TGTGCCAGCAGCTTAGGGGGACAGGGGGCCTCTAAGCAGTACTTC.

The V call is TRBV19, the J call TRBJ1-2; D is perhaps TRBD1 (6 bases). The CDR3 length is 16 residues. In germline, CDR1 is LNHDA, CDR2 SQIVND (reference sequence). V was trimmed by 1 base and J by 4 bases, leaving 16 bases between them. The CDR3 nucleotides are TGTGCCAGTAGTATAGTGGGGGGGGCTGATCGCTATGGCTACACCTTC. Translating it yields CASSIVGGADRYGYTF.

The rearrangement joins TRBV5-1 to TRBJ2-5; D is undetermined. The CDR3 length is 14 residues. The V end lost 2 bases, the J end lost 2 bases, and 10 bases lay between the germline ends. In germline, CDR1 is SGHRS, CDR2 YFSETQ. In nucleotides, the CDR3 is TGCGCCAGCAGCTTCAACTCCCGACAAGAGACCCAGTACTTC. Translation: CASSFNSRQETQYF.

V usage is TRBV6-6 and J usage is TRBJ1-1; D perhaps matches TRBD1 (5 bases). This CDR3 is built from 12 residues. Germline assignment: CDR1 MNHNY and CDR2 SVGAGI (reference sequence). The V end was cut by 5 bases, the J end by 8 bases, with 12 bases between. The CDR3 DNA reads TGTGCCAGCAGTCTCAGGGAGGCGGAAGCTTTCTTT. It translates to CASSLREAEAFF.

This rearrangement joins TRBV28 to TRBJ2-5; perhaps TRBD2 as D (5 bases). The CDR3 is 15 amino acids. The germline CDR1 and CDR2 sequences are MDHEN and SYDVKM. Trimming took off 7 bases at V and 2 bases at J, with 17 bases between the two ends. The CDR3 DNA sequence: TGTGCCAGCACCACCTGGGCGGGTGGACAAGAGACCCAGTACTTC. Translation: CASTTWAGGQETQYF. Based on the CDR3 plus reference TRBV28 and TRBJ2-5, the full variable domain is DVKVTQSSRYLVKRTGEKVFLECVQDMDHENMFWYRQDPGLGLRLIYFSYDVKMKEKGDIPEGYSVSREKKERFSLILESASTNQTSMYLCASTTWAGGQETQYFGPGTRLLVL.

The CDR3 sequence: CASSFLRQGNTEAFF. The DNA for the CDR3 is TGTGCCAGCAGTTTCCTCCGACAGGGAAACACTGAAGCTTTCTTT. The genes are TRBV28 and TRBJ1-1, with 7 nucleotides matching TRBD1. The CDR3 totals 15 residues. Trimming at V came to 3 bases and at J to 2 bases, leaving 6 bases not matched to a gene. Germline V CDR1 and CDR2: MDHEN, SYDVKM.

The chain combines TRBV19 with TRBJ2-1; 9 nucleotides match TRBD1. Germline values: CDR1 LNHDA, CDR2 SQIVND (reference sequence). The CDR3 spans 15 residues. With V trimmed by 3 bases and J by 9 bases, 9 bases remained unmatched. The CDR3 is CASSIYGTGWGEQFF. CDR3 bases: TGTGCCAGTAGTATCTACGGGACAGGGTGGGGTGAGCAGTTCTTC.

This clone has a single count. The junction shows a germline mismatch at one end, possibly a read error. This rearrangement joins TRBV27 to TRBJ2-7; 11 bases agree with TRBD2. Germline CDR1 is MNHEY and CDR2 is SMNVEV (reference sequence). CDR3 size: 15 residues. The CDR3 nucleotides read TGTGCCAGCAGTTTAACTAGCGGGAGCTCCCACGAGCAGTACTTC. Its protein product is CASSLTSGSSHEQYF.

V is TRBV11-2 and J is TRBJ2-2; D is uncertain. CDR1 and CDR2 (germline): SGHAT, FQNNGV. There are 13 residues in the CDR3. The germline V and J ends were trimmed by 3 bases and 7 bases, with 9 bases remaining between them. CDR3 amino acids: CASSLQEIGELFF. CDR3 bases: TGTGCCAGCAGCTTGCAGGAAATCGGGGAGCTGTTTTTT.